Presented here are 9 T cell receptor beta chains from one specimen sequenced in a study of shared clonotypes between healthy human individuals. As defined, naive CD8 cells were CD45RO-negative and positively selected for CCR7, with terminally differentiated effector memory CD45RA+ cells excluded. Method: immunoSEQ multiplex PCR; TCRdb's copy keeps in-frame clones and lacks some. The data hold about 1,800,000 clones, with roughly 94% observed a single time. The sample consisted of naive CD8+ T cells sorted from blood. The receptors here all came from a man aged 18-30 years in good health.

V usage is TRBV29-1 and J usage is TRBJ2-7; maybe TRBD2 (6 bases). Germline V gene sequence: CDR1 SQVTM, CDR2 ANQGSEA. The CDR3 spans 13 residues. V was cut by 3 bases and J by 6 bases, with 15 bases left in between. The DNA for the CDR3 is TGCAGCGTTGATACCGGGAGTGGGACCGAGCAGTACTTC. Its translation: CSVDTGSGTEQYF.

The sample holds one count of this clone. The chain uses TRBV7-8 and TRBJ2-7, with D perhaps TRBD1 (6 bases). The germline gives CDR1 SGHVS, CDR2 FQNEAQ. V was trimmed by 2 bases and J by 3 bases, leaving 11 bases between them. This CDR3 is built from 14 residues. The CDR3: CASSLPGQNYEQYF. In DNA, the CDR3 is TGTGCCAGCAGCTTACCAGGACAGAACTACGAGCAGTACTTC.

The rearrangement uses TRBV9 and TRBJ2-3; a weak D match, TRBD1 (6 bases). The ends were cut back, 0 bases at V and 2 bases at J, with 10 bases in the middle. The CDR3 totals 15 residues. Per germline, CDR1 SGDLS and CDR2 YYNGEE. CDR3 region: CASSVAGHNTDTQYF. The CDR3 nucleotides are TGTGCCAGCAGCGTAGCGGGACACAACACAGATACGCAGTATTTT.

The V and J genes are TRBV27 and TRBJ2-7; D is perhaps TRBD2 (5 bases). V lost 2 bases and J lost 5, with 13 bases in between. This CDR3 has 14 amino acids. Germline V gene lookup returns CDR1 MNHEY and CDR2 SMNVEV (reference sequence). CDR3 protein: CASSLGEGRDEQYF. The CDR3 DNA is TGTGCCAGCAGTTTAGGTGAGGGCCGGGACGAGCAGTACTTC.

The chain has TRBV11-2 and TRBJ2-7; D is perhaps TRBD1 (5 bases). The CDR3 runs 13 residues. CDR1 is SGHAT, CDR2 FQNNGV, per germline. V lost 5 bases to trimming and J lost 2 bases, with 10 bases between them. CDR3 DNA: TGTGCCAGCAGCCCCATGGGGCCCTACGAGCAGTACTTC. Translated, it gives CASSPMGPYEQYF.

Only one count was recorded for this clone. The chain has TRBV6-5 and TRBJ1-5, with 8 positions matching TRBD1. V shed 4 bases and J 7 bases; nucleotides not matched to a gene: 12. The CDR3 has 16 amino acids. Germline assignment: CDR1 MNHEY and CDR2 SVGAGI. CDR3 region: CASSLSGQGGSQPQHF. The CDR3 region has the DNA TGTGCCAGCAGTTTGTCCGGACAGGGCGGTAGCCAGCCCCAGCATTTT.

V and J are TRBV7-6 and TRBJ2-1, with D perhaps matching TRBD1 or TRBD2 (5 bases each). This CDR3 has 18 amino acids. Germline CDR1 is SGHVS and CDR2 is FNYEAQ. Trimming removed 1 base from V and 6 bases from J, with 22 bases in between. The CDR3 region is CASSLDLPLLGTLNEQFF. DNA for the CDR3: TGTGCCAGCAGCTTAGATCTTCCCCTACTCGGGACCCTCAATGAGCAGTTCTTC.

The gene calls are TRBV10-2 and TRBJ1-6; 8 bases are shared with TRBD1. CDR1 and CDR2 from the germline V gene are WSHSY and SAAADI. Trimming took 0 bases from V and 6 from J; bases not matched to a gene: 7. This CDR3 region has 17 residues. The CDR3 sequence: CASSESGQGAGNSPLHF. CDR3 in DNA: TGCGCCAGCAGTGAGTCGGGGCAGGGGGCGGGTAATTCACCCCTCCACTTT.

Worth noting for this clone: This same CDR3 is encoded by further DNA sequences in the sample. The chain carries TRBV9 and TRBJ1-3; no firm D call. Germline V gene lookup returns CDR1 SGDLS and CDR2 YYNGEE. Trimming cost V 0 bases and J 0 bases, with 7 bases left between them. The CDR3 is 15 residues long. The CDR3 sequence: CASSVVPDSGNTIYF. The CDR3 coding sequence is TGTGCCAGCAGCGTAGTACCGGACTCTGGAAACACCATATATTTT.